The 24 T cell receptor beta chains given below trace back to one sample, sequenced in a study of T cells expressing NK-cell markers. One entry per CDR3 protein, without DNA, is what TCRdb gives after re-calling the 5' RACE reads. The sample totals roughly 420,000 distinct CDR3 sequences. Sequencing input: blood T cells: a sorted CD56 or NKG2C T cell subset, CD4+ or CD8+ T cells, or bulk PBMC T cells (not recorded which). The receptors were gathered from a woman aged 18-70 years in good health.

The V call is TRBV4-3, the J call TRBJ1-3; no DNA is available, so the TRBD1 call from TCRdb remains unchecked. CDR1 and CDR2 (germline): LGHNA, YSLEER. The CDR3 spans 16 residues. CDR3 loop: CASSQVLPGSGNTIYF.

The chain combines TRBV7-2 with TRBJ1-6. The CDR3 spans 15 residues. Germline loops: CDR1 SGHTA, CDR2 FQGNSA. The CDR3 sequence is CASSLVTIHNSPLHF.

The chain joins TRBV6-2 or TRBV6-3 to TRBJ1-1. CDR1 and CDR2 from the germline V gene are MNHEY and SVGEGT. The CDR3 has 15 amino acids. CDR3 in amino acids: CASRRPDTVNTEAFF.

The chain couples TRBV5-1 to TRBJ2-3; TCRdb reports TRBD2, a call that lacks DNA to check it against. This CDR3 spans 14 amino acids. Germline V gene sequence: CDR1 SGHRS, CDR2 YFSETQ. The CDR3: CASSRRESTDTQYF. Combining the CDR3 with reference TRBV5-1 and TRBJ2-3 gives the whole variable domain KAGVTQTPRYLIKTRGQQVTLSCSPISGHRSVSWYQQTPGQGLQFLFEYFSETQRNKGNFPGRFSGRQFSNSRSEMNVSTLELGDSALYLCASSRRESTDTQYFGPGTRLTVL.

This rearrangement joins TRBV28 to TRBJ2-3; the D gene TCRdb calls, TRBD1, cannot be checked with no DNA. The CDR3 is 11 amino acids. Germline-derived CDR1 and CDR2 are MDHEN and SYDVKM. The CDR3 spells CASNRADTQYF.

This CDR3 reads CSAYAPPNEKLFF. The rearrangement links TRBV20-1 to TRBJ1-4; as DNA is missing, the TRBD1 call by TCRdb cannot be tested. In germline, CDR1 is DFQATT, CDR2 SNEGSKA (reference sequence). The CDR3 loop spans 13 amino acids.

The chain couples TRBV20-1 to TRBJ2-1. Germline loops: CDR1 DFQATT, CDR2 SNEGSKA (reference sequence). This CDR3 has 15 residues. This CDR3 reads CSASPTTSSYNEQFF.

The chain's CDR3 is CASSLDSSDTEAFF. The V and J genes are TRBV4-3 and TRBJ1-1; TCRdb outputs TRBD1, but without DNA this stays unchecked. This CDR3 region has 14 residues. Germline V gene lookup returns CDR1 LGHNA and CDR2 YSLEER.

V gene TRBV9 combines with J gene TRBJ2-5; with no DNA, the TCRdb D assignment of TRBD2 cannot be verified. This CDR3 spans 17 amino acids. Germline V gives CDR1 SGDLS, CDR2 YYNGEE. The CDR3 reads CASSVGVLTSGQETQYF.

V and J are TRBV21-1 and TRBJ1-4; TCRdb names TRBD1, which stays unverified in the absence of DNA. TRBV21-1 is reported as a pseudogene. The CDR3 has 13 residues. Here the CDR3 reads CASTGTNEEKLFF.

The chain carries TRBV28 and TRBJ2-1. This CDR3 comprises 16 residues. Looked up from germline, CDR1 is MDHEN and CDR2 is SYDVKM. The CDR3 sequence is CASALTTGSSYNEQFF.

The chain recombines TRBV4-1 with TRBJ1-2; TCRdb indicates TRBD1, and absent DNA this call remains unverified. Germline CDR1 is MGHRA and CDR2 is YSYEKL. This CDR3 has 13 amino acids. CDR3 sequence: CASSTRDHGGYTF.

The chain recombines TRBV6-4 with TRBJ2-1; TCRdb lists TRBD1, though no DNA is available to test this call. Germline V gene sequence: CDR1 MRHNA, CDR2 SNTAGT. This CDR3 spans 14 amino acids. CDR3 sequence reads: CASSDGGGLNEQFF.

The chain has TRBV18 and TRBJ2-7. The CDR3 has 14 residues. CDR1 and CDR2 (germline): KGHSH, LQKENI. The CDR3 is CASSPRPSGNEQYF.

The rearrangement joins TRBV14 to TRBJ1-2; TCRdb's D call of TRBD1 is untestable without DNA. This CDR3 is built from 15 residues. Per germline, CDR1 SGHDN and CDR2 FVKESK. The CDR3 loop is CASSPQTGLSYGYTF.

The chain carries TRBV7-9 and TRBJ2-5; the TRBD1 assignment by TCRdb is unverifiable without DNA. Germline CDR1 and CDR2: SEHNR and FQNEAQ (reference sequence). This CDR3 has 16 amino acids. CDR3 loop: CASSSRGGRAEETQYF.

CDR3 in amino acids: CASSLIAGTYEQYF. The rearrangement links TRBV7-9 to TRBJ2-7; the TCRdb D gene call, TRBD2, has no DNA to confirm it. The CDR3 runs to 14 residues. From germline, CDR1 is SEHNR and CDR2 FQNEAQ (reference sequence).

The rearrangement joins TRBV10-3 to TRBJ2-5; TCRdb's D gene call, TRBD1, goes unchecked for lack of DNA. The CDR3 totals 11 residues. The V gene's germline CDR1 is ENHRY and CDR2 SYGVKD. CDR3 sequence: CASGTVETQYF.

CDR3 sequence reads: CASSPSIGGGPAGELFF. The gene calls are TRBV12-3 or TRBV12-4 and TRBJ2-2; TCRdb indicates TRBD1, and absent DNA this call remains unverified. The CDR3 runs to 17 residues.

The chain couples TRBV18 to TRBJ1-5; TCRdb proposes TRBD1, but this gene call is untestable without DNA. Germline lookup yields CDR1 KGHSH and CDR2 LQKENI. The length of the CDR3 is 12 residues. The CDR3 sequence is CASSPGVGPQHF.

CDR3: CSAGGGQGRGGYTF. The chain joins TRBV20-1 to TRBJ1-2; TCRdb picks TRBD1, but there is no DNA to check that call. The CDR3 loop spans 14 amino acids. Germline CDR1 and CDR2: DFQATT and SNEGSKA (reference sequence).

The V gene is TRBV27, the J gene TRBJ2-7; TCRdb names TRBD1, which stays unverified in the absence of DNA. Germline-derived CDR1 and CDR2 are MNHEY and SMNVEV (reference sequence). The CDR3 length is 14 residues. CDR3: CASSSPGGPYEQYF.

V usage is TRBV15 and J usage is TRBJ2-3. CDR3 size: 16 residues. Germline loops: CDR1 LNHNV, CDR2 YYDKDF (reference sequence). CDR3 in amino acids: CATSREPMVALDTQYF. The full variable domain, completed using reference TRBV15 and TRBJ2-3, is DAMVIQNPRYQVTQFGKPVTLSCSQTLNHNVMYWYQQKSSQAPKLLFHYYDKDFNNEADTPDNFQSRRPNTSFCFLDIRSPGLGDTAMYLCATSREPMVALDTQYFGPGTRLTVL.

The rearrangement uses TRBV5-1 and TRBJ2-1; TCRdb's D gene call, TRBD2, goes unchecked for lack of DNA. The CDR3 consists of 15 residues. Germline V gives CDR1 SGHRS, CDR2 YFSETQ. CDR3 region: CASSLVASAGNEQFF.